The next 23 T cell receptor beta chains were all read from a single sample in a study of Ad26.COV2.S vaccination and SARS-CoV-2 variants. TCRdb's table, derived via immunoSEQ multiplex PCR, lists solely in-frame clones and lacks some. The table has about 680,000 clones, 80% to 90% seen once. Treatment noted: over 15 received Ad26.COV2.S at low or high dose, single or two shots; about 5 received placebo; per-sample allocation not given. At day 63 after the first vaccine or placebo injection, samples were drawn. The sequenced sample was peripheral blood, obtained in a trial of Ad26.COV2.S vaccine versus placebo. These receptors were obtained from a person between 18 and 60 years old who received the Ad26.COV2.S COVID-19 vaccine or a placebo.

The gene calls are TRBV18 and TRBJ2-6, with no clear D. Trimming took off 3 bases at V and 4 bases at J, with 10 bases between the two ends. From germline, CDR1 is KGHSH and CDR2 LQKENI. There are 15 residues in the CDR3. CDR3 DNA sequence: TGTGCCAGCTCACCGAATCTGGAAGGGGCCAACGTCCTGACTTTC. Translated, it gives CASSPNLEGANVLTF.

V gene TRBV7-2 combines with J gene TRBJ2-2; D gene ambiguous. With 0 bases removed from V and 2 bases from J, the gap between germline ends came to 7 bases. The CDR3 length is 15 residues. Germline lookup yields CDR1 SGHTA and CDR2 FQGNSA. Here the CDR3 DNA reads TGTGCCAGCAGCTTAGCGTCAGTTAACACCGGGGAGCTGTTTTTT. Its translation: CASSLASVNTGELFF.

The CDR3 region is CASNLAGGGETQYF. The CDR3 DNA sequence: TGTGCCAGTAACCTAGCGGGAGGTGGGGAGACCCAGTACTTC. The genes are TRBV19 and TRBJ2-5; 11 bases line up with TRBD2. This CDR3 has 14 amino acids. Germline values: CDR1 LNHDA, CDR2 SQIVND (reference sequence). The V segment lost 7 bases and the J segment 5 bases; nucleotides outside the gene matches: 6. Full variable domain (remainder filled in from reference TRBV19 and TRBJ2-5): DGGITQSPKYLFRKEGQNVTLSCEQNLNHDAMYWYRQDPGQGLRLIYYSQIVNDFQKGDIAEGYSVSREKKESFPLTVTSAQKNPTAFYLCASNLAGGGETQYFGPGTRLLVL.

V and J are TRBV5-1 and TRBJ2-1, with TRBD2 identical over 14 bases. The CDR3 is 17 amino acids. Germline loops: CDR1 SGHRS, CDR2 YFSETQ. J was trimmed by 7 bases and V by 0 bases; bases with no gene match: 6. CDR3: CASSLAGGTSGGNEQFF. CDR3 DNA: TGCGCCAGCAGCTTGGCCGGGGGGACTAGCGGGGGAAATGAGCAGTTCTTC.

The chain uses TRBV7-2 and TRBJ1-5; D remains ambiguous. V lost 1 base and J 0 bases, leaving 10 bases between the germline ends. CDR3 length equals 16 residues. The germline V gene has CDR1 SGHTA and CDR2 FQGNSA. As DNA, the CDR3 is TGTGCCAGCAGCTTAGGGACGGCTTATAGCAATCAGCCCCAGCATTTT. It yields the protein CASSLGTAYSNQPQHF.

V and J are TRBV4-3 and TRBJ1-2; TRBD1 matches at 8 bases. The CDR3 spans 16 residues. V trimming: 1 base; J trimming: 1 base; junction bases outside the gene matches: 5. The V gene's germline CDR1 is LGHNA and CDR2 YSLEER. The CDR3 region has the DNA TGCGCCAGCAGCCAAGGGACAGGGCAACTTAACTATGGCTACACCTTC. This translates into CASSQGTGQLNYGYTF.

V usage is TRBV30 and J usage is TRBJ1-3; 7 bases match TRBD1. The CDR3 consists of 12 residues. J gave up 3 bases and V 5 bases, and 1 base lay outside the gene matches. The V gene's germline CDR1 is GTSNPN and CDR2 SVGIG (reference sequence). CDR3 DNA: TGTGCCTGGGGGGACAGTGGAAACACCATATATTTT. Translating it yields CAWGDSGNTIYF.

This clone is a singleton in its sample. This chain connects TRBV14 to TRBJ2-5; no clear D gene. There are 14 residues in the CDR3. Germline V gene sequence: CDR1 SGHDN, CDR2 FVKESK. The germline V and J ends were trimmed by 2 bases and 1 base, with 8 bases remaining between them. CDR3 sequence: CASSQLGFQETQYF. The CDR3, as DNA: TGTGCCAGCAGCCAACTGGGGTTCCAAGAGACCCAGTACTTC.

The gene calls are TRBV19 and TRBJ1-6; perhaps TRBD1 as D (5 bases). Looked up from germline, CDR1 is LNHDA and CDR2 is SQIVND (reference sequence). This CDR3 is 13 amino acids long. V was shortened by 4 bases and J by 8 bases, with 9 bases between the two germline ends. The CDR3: CASSRGRDSPLHF. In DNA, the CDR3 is TGTGCCAGTAGTAGGGGCCGGGATTCACCCCTCCACTTT.

This chain's CDR3 is CASKAGEEQETQYF. CDR3 DNA sequence: TGTGCCAGTAAAGCGGGAGAGGAACAAGAGACCCAGTACTTC. V usage is TRBV19 and J usage is TRBJ2-5; 8 nucleotides align to TRBD2. CDR3 size: 14 residues. Per the germline V gene, CDR1 is LNHDA and CDR2 is SQIVND (reference sequence). Losses at the gene ends were 7 bases for V and 2 bases for J; bases not matched to a gene: 6.

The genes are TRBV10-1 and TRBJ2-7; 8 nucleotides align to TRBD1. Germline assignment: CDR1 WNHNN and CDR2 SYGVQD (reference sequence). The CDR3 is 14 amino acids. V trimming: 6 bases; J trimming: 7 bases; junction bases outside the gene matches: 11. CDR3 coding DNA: TGCGCCAGCAGCCCGGGACAGGACCCCCGGGAGCAGTACTTC. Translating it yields CASSPGQDPREQYF.

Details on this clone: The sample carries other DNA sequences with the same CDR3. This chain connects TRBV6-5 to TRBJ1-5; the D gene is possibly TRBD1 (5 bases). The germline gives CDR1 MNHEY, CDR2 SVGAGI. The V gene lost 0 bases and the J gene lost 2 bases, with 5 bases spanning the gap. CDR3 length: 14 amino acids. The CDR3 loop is CASSYSGGNQPQHF. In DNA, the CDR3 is TGTGCCAGCAGTTACTCGGGGGGCAATCAGCCCCAGCATTTT.

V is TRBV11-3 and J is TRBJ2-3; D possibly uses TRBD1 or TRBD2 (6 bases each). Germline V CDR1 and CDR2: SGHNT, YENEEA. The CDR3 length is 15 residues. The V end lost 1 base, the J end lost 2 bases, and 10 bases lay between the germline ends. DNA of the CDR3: TGTGCCAGCAGCTTAGGCGGGACACTCACAGATACGCAGTATTTT. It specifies CASSLGGTLTDTQYF.

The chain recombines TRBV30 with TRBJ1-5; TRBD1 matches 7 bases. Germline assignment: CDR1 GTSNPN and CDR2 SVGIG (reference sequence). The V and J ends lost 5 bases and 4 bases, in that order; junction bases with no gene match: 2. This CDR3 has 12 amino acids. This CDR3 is CAWDRENQPQHF. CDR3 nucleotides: TGTGCCTGGGACAGGGAAAATCAGCCCCAGCATTTT.

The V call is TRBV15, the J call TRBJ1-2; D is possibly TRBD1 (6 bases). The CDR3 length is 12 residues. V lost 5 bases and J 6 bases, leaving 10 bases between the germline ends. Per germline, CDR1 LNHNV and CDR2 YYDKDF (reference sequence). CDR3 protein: CATSGGQHGYTF. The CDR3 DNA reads TGTGCCACCAGCGGGGGACAACATGGCTACACCTTC.

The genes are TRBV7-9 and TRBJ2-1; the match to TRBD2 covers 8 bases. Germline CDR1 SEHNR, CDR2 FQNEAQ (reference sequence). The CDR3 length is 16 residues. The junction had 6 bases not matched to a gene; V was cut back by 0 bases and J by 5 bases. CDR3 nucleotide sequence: TGTGCCAGCAGCTTAGCTTCGGCGGGGGGAAACAATGAGCAGTTCTTC. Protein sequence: CASSLASAGGNNEQFF.

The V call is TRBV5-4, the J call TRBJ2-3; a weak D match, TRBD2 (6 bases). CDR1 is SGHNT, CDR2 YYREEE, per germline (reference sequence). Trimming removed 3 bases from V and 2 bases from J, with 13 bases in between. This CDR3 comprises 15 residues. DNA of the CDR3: TGTGCCAGCAGCTACGGGACTCCATTCACAGATACGCAGTATTTT. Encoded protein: CASSYGTPFTDTQYF.

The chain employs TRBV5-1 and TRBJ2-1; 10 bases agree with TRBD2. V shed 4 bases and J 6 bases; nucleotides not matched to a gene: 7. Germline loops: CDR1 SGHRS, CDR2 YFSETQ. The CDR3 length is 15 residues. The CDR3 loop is CASSPTSGNLNEQFF. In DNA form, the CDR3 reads TGCGCCAGCAGCCCCACTAGCGGGAACCTCAATGAGCAGTTCTTC.

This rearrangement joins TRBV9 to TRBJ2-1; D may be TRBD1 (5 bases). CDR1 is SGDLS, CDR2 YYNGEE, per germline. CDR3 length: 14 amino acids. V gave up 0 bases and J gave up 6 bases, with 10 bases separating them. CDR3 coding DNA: TGTGCCAGCAGCGTAGAGGTGGGGCGCAATGAGCAGTTCTTC. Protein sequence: CASSVEVGRNEQFF.

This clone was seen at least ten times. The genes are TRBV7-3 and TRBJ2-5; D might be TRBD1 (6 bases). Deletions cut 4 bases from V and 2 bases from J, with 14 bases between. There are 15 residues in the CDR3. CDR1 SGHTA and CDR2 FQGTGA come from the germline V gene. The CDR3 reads CASSSTAGAQETQYF. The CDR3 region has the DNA TGTGCCAGCAGCTCCACGGCAGGGGCTCAAGAGACCCAGTACTTC.

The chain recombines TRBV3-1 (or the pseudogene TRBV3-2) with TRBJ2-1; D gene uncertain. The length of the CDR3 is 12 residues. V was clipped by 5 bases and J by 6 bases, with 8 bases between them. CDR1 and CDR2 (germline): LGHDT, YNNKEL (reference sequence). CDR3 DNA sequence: TGTGCCAGCAGCTTCGTAGGCAATGAGCAGTTCTTC. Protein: CASSFVGNEQFF.

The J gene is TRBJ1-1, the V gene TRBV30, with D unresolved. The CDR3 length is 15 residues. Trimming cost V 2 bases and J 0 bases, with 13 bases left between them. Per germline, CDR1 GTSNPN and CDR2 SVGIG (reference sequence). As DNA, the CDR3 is TGTGCCTGGAGTCCGATGGGCGGCATGAACACTGAAGCTTTCTTT. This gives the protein CAWSPMGGMNTEAFF.

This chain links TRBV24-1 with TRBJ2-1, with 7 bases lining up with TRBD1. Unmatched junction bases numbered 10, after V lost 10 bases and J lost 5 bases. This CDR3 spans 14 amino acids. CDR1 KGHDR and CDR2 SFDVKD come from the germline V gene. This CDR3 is CATQQGPRNNEQFF. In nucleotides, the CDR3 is TGTGCCACTCAACAGGGGCCCCGGAACAATGAGCAGTTCTTC.